This TCR beta chain is drawn from a study of blood T cell repertoires in COVID-19. Study processing details: The authors estimated nucleated cell counts from reference gene primer amplification. TCRdb's table, derived via immunoSEQ multiplex PCR, lists solely in-frame clones and lacks some. The DNA gave D and trimming, while V, J and clone size come from that table. The sample has roughly 190,000 clones, 85% seen once. The V and J ends lost 6 bases and 8 bases respectively, with 14 bases between them. CDR1 is SNHLY and CDR2 is FYNNEI in the germline V gene. CDR3 size: 13 residues. This receptor was taken from a woman aged 60-75 years with acute or convalescent COVID-19. The rearrangement links TRBV2 to TRBJ2-1; a weak D match, TRBD2 (5 bases). The specimen was peripheral blood. The CDR3 is CASRGLHQYEQFF. The CDR3 nucleotides read TGTGCCAGCAGAGGACTCCACCAGTATGAGCAGTTCTTC.